This T cell receptor beta chain was documented in a study of identical twins. Whole-study results and caveats: Interpretation of the results relied on cross-sectional statistical analysis and not on following the same donors. There was an excess of low generation probability in the out-of-frame alpha sequences that twins shared.

TCRdb itself ran the 5' RACE reads through MiXCR, one entry per CDR3 protein. The sample holds about 460,000 distinct CDR3 sequences, more than 13% seen once. V dropped 3 bases and J dropped 5 bases, with 8 bases sitting between them. Germline V CDR1 and CDR2: SGDLS, YYNGEE. The CDR3 covers 12 residues. This clonotype has only a few counts. What it binds is unknown. These records were also assigned to another study, of yellow fever vaccine responses in identical twins. As that study records: Reports say the vaccine T cell response in twins looked partly convergent and partly personalized.

What was sequenced was CD4+ T cells sorted from blood. This chain links TRBV9 with TRBJ1-2; the D gene is possibly TRBD1 (5 bases). This TCR was sampled from a woman aged 18-29 years in good health. CDR3 sequence reads: CASSGDSYGYTF. CDR3 nucleotide sequence: TGTGCCAGCAGCGGTGACAGTTATGGCTACACCTTC. Drawing the rest from reference TRBV9 and TRBJ1-2, the complete variable domain is DSGVTQTPKHLITATGQRVTLRCSPRSGDLSVYWYQQSLDQGLQFLIQYYNGEERAKGNILERFSAQQFPDLHSELNLSSLELGDSALYFCASSGDSYGYTFGSGTRLTVV.